This T cell receptor beta chain was sequenced in a study of shared clonotypes between healthy human individuals. Note on this clone: The same CDR3 is also encoded by other DNA sequences in this sample.

The V gene end was trimmed by 6 bases and the J gene end by 2 bases; junction bases not matched to a gene: 4. Germline V gene sequence: CDR1 MNHEY, CDR2 SMNVEV (reference sequence). This CDR3 spans 14 amino acids. PBMC DNA, left unsorted, was sequenced on ten immunoSEQ deep assay plates. TCRdb keeps only in-frame clones here, not all; method: immunoSEQ multiplex PCR. This sample has roughly 490,000 clones; approximately 79% occur once, and the top ten carry more than 10%. This rearrangement joins TRBV27 to TRBJ1-2, with TRBD1 identical over 9 bases. This clonotype was obtained from a woman aged 40 to 50 in good health. Some clones in this sample may be carry-over from other donors' samples. Sequencing was carried out using PBMCs. CDR3 sequence (DNA): TGTGCCAGCAGGACGACAGGGGGAAACTATGGCTACACCTTC. It specifies CASRTTGGNYGYTF.